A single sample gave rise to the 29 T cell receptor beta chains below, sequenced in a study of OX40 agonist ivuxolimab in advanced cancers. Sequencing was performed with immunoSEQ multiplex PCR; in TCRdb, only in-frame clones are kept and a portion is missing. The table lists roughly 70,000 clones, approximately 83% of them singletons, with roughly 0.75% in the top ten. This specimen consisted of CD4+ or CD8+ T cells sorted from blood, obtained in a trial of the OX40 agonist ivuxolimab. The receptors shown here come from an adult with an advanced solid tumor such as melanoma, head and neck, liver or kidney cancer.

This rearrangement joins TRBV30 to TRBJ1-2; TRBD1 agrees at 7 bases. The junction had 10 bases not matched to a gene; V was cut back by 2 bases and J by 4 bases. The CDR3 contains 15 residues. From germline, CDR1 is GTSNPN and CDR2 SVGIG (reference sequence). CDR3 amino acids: CAWSQIPPGGYGYTF. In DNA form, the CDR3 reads TGTGCCTGGAGTCAAATACCCCCAGGGGGCTATGGCTACACCTTC.

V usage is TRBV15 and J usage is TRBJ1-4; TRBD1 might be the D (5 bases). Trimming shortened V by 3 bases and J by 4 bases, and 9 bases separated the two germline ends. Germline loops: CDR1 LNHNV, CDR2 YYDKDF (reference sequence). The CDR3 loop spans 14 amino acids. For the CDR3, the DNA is TGTGCCACCAGCAGGCAGGGCTTTAATGAAAAACTGTTTTTT. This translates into CATSRQGFNEKLFF.

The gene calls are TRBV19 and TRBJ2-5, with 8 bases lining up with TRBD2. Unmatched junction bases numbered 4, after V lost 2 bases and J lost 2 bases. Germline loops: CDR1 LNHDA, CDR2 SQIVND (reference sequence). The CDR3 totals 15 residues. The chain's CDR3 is CASSISGTRQETQYF. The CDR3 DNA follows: TGTGCCAGTAGTATATCCGGGACTAGACAAGAGACCCAGTACTTC.

The CDR3 loop reads CASSYDLRPGGYTF. Here the CDR3 DNA reads TGTGCCAGCAGTTACGATCTCCGTCCGGGTGGCTACACCTTC. The chain joins TRBV6-5 to TRBJ1-2; D is uncertain. Trimming removed 2 bases from V and 7 bases from J, with 14 bases in between. CDR1 is MNHEY and CDR2 is SVGAGI in the germline V gene. The CDR3 contains 14 residues.

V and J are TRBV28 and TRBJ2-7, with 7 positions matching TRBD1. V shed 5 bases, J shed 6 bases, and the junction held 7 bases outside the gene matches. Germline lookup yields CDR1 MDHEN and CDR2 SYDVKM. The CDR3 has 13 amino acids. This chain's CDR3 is CASSPLDRVEQYF. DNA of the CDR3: TGTGCCAGCAGTCCCCTTGACAGGGTCGAGCAGTACTTC.

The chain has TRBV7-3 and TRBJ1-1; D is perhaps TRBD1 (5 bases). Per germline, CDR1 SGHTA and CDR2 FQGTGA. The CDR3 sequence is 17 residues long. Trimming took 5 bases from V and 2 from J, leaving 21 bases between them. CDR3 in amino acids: CASSQRLGTGGNTEAFF. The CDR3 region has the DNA TGTGCCAGCAGCCAACGGCTTGGTACAGGTGGCAACACTGAAGCTTTCTTT. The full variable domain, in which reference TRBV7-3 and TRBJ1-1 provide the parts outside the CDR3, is GAGVSQTPSNKVTEKGKYVELRCDPISGHTALYWYRQSLGQGPEFLIYFQGTGAADDSGLPNDRFFAVRPEGSVSTLKIQRTERGDSAVYLCASSQRLGTGGNTEAFFGQGTRLTVV.

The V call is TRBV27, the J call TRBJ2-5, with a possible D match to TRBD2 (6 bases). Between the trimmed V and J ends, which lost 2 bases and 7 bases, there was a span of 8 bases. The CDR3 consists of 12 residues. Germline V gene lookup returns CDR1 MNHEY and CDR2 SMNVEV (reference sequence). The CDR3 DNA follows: TGTGCCAGCAGTTTAAAGGGAGGGACCCAGTACTTC. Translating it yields CASSLKGGTQYF.

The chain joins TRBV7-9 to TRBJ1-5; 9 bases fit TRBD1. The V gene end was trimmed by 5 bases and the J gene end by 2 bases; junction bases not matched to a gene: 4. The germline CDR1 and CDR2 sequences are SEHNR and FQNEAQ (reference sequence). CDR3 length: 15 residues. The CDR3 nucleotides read TGTGCCAGCAGCAGGGACAGGGCTGGCAATCAGCCCCAGCATTTT. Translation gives CASSRDRAGNQPQHF.

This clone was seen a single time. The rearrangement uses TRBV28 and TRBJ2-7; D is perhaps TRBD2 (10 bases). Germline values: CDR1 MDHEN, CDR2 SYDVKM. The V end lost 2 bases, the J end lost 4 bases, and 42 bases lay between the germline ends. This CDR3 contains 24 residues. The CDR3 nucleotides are TGTGCCAGCAGTTTACCACGGGACAGGGTAGTAGGACGAGCGGGAGGGCCAGTCGGGTACGAGCAGTACTTC. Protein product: CASSLPRDRVVGRAGGPVGYEQYF.

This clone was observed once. CDR3 in DNA: TGTGCCAGCTCACCACCTCCGGGTAGGGGATCCTACGAGCAGTACTTC. The encoded protein is CASSPPPGRGSYEQYF. V and J are TRBV18 and TRBJ2-7, with D maybe TRBD1 (5 bases). CDR1 is KGHSH and CDR2 is LQKENI in the germline V gene. V was cut by 0 bases and J by 1 base, with 13 bases left in between. The CDR3 has 16 residues.

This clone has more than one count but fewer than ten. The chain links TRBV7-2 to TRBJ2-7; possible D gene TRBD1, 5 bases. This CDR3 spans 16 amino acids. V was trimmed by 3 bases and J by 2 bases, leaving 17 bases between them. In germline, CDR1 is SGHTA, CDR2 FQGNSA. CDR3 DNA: TGTGCCAGCAGCTTGCAGGGCTCCCTAACAACCTACGAGCAGTACTTC. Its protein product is CASSLQGSLTTYEQYF.

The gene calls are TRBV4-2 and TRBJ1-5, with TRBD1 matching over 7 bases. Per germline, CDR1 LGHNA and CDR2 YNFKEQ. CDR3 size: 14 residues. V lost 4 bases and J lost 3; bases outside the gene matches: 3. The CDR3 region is CASSPTGLNQPQHF. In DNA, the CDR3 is TGTGCCAGCAGCCCGACAGGGCTCAATCAGCCCCAGCATTTT.

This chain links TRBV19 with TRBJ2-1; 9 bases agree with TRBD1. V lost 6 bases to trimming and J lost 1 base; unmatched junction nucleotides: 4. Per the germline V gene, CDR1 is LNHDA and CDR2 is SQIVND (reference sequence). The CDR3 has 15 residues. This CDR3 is CASRRDRVSYNEQFF. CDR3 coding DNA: TGTGCCAGTAGACGGGACAGGGTATCCTACAATGAGCAGTTCTTC.

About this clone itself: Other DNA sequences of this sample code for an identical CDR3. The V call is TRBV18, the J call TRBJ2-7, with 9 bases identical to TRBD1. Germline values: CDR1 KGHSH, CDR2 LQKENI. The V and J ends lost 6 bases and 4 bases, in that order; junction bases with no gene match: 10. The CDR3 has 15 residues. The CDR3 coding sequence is TGTGCCAGCTCGGCAACCGGGACAGGGAATTACGAGCAGTACTTC. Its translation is CASSATGTGNYEQYF. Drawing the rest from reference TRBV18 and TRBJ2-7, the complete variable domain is NAGVMQNPRHLVRRRGQEARLRCSPMKGHSHVYWYRQLPEEGLKFMVYLQKENIIDESGMPKERFSAEFPKEGPSILRIQQVVRGDSAAYFCASSATGTGNYEQYFGPGTRLTVT.

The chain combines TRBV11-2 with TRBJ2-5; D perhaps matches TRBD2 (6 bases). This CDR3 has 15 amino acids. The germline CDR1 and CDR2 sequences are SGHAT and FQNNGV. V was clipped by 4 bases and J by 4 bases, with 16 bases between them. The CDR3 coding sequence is TGTGCCAGCAGCTCCCCTTGGGGGGTGCCAGAGACCCAGTACTTC. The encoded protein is CASSSPWGVPETQYF. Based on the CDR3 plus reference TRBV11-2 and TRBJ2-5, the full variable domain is EAGVAQSPRYKIIEKRQSVAFWCNPISGHATLYWYQQILGQGPKLLIQFQNNGVVDDSQLPKDRFSAERLKGVDSTLKIQPAKLEDSAVYLCASSSPWGVPETQYFGPGTRLLVL.

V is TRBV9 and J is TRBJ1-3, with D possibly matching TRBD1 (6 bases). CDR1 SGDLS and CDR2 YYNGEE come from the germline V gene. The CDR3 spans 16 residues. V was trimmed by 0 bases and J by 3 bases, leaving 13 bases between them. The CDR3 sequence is CASSVGLAGVGNTIYF. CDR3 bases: TGTGCCAGCAGCGTAGGTCTAGCAGGGGTTGGAAACACCATATATTTT.

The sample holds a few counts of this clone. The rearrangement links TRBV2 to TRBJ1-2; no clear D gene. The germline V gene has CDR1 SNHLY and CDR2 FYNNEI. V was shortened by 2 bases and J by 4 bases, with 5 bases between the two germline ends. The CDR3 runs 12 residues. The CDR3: CASSEFSYGYTF. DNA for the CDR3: TGTGCCAGCAGTGAATTCAGCTATGGCTACACCTTC.

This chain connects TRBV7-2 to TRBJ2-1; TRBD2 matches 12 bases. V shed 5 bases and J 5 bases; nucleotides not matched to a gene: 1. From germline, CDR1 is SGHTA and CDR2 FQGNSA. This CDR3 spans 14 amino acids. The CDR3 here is CASSPSGGDNEQFF. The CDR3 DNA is TGTGCCAGCAGCCCTAGCGGGGGGGACAATGAGCAGTTCTTC.

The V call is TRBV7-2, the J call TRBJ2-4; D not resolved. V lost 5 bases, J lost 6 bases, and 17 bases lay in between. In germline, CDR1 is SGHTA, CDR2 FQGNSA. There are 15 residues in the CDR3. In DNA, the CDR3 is TGTGCCAGCAGCCTAAGTGTGGGCCCCGGAAACATTCAGTACTTC. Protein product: CASSLSVGPGNIQYF.

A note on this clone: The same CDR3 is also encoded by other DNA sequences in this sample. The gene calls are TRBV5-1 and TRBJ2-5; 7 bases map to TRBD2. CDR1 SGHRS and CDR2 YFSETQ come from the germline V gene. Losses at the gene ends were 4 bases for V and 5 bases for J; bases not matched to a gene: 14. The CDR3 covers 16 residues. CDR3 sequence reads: CASSVLMGSGGETQYF. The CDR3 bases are TGCGCCAGCAGCGTTTTGATGGGGTCCGGGGGGGAGACCCAGTACTTC.

In DNA form, the CDR3 reads TGCAGCGTTGCGAGGCAGACCATCTACAATGAGCAGTTCTTC. As protein: CSVARQTIYNEQFF. The V and J genes are TRBV29-1 and TRBJ2-1; D is unresolved. V was cut by 4 bases and J by 3 bases, with 13 bases left in between. The CDR3 spans 14 residues. CDR1 and CDR2 (germline): SQVTM, ANQGSEA.

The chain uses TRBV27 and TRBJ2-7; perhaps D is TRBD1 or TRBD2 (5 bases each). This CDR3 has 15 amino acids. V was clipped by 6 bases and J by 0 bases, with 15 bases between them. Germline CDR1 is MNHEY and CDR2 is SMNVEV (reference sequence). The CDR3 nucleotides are TGTGCCAGCAGGACCTTTAAGGGGAGCTCCTACGAGCAGTACTTC. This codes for CASRTFKGSSYEQYF.

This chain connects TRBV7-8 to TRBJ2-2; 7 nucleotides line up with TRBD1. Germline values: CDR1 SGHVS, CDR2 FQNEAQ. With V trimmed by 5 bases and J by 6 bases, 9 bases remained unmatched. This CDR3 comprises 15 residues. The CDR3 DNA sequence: TGTGCCAGCAGCCCCCGGACAGGTTTTGCCGGGGAGCTGTTTTTT. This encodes CASSPRTGFAGELFF.

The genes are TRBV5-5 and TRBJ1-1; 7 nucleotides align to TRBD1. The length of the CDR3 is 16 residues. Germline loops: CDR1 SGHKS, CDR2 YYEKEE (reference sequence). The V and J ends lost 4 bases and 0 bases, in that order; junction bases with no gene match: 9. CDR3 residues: CASSTHSGGLNTEAFF. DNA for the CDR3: TGTGCCAGCAGCACACATTCAGGGGGGTTGAACACTGAAGCTTTCTTT.

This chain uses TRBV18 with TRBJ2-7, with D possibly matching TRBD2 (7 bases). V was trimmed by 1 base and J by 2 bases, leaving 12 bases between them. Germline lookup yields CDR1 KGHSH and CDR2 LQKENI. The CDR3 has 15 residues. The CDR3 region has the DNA TGTGCCAGCTCACCACACGGGGGGCACACCTACGAGCAGTACTTC. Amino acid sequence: CASSPHGGHTYEQYF. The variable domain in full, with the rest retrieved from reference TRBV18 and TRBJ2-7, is NAGVMQNPRHLVRRRGQEARLRCSPMKGHSHVYWYRQLPEEGLKFMVYLQKENIIDESGMPKERFSAEFPKEGPSILRIQQVVRGDSAAYFCASSPHGGHTYEQYFGPGTRLTVT.

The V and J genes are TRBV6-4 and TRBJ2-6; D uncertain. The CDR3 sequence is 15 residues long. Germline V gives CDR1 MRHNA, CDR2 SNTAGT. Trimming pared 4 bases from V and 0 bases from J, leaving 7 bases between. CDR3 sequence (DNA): TGTGCCAGCAGTGCTAAGACCTCTGGGGCCAACGTCCTGACTTTC. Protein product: CASSAKTSGANVLTF.

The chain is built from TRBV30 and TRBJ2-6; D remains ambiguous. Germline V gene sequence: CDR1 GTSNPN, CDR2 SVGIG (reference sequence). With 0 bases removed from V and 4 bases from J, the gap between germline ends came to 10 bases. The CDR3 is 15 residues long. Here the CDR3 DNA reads TGTGCCTGGAGTGTAAAGGGATCCGGGGCCAACGTCCTGACTTTC. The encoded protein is CAWSVKGSGANVLTF.

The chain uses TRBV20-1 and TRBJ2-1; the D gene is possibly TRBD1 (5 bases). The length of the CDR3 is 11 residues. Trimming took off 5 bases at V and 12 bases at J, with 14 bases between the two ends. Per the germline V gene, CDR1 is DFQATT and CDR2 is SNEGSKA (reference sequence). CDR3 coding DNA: TGCAGTGCTCCGGACAAAATGCTGCAGTTCTTC. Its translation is CSAPDKMLQFF.

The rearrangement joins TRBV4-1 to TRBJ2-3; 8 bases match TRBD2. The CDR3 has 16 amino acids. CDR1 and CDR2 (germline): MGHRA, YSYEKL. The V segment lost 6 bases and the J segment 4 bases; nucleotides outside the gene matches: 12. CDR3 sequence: CASSLTGGVAADTQYF. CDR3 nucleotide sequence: TGCGCCAGCAGTCTTACCGGGGGGGTCGCGGCAGATACGCAGTATTTT.